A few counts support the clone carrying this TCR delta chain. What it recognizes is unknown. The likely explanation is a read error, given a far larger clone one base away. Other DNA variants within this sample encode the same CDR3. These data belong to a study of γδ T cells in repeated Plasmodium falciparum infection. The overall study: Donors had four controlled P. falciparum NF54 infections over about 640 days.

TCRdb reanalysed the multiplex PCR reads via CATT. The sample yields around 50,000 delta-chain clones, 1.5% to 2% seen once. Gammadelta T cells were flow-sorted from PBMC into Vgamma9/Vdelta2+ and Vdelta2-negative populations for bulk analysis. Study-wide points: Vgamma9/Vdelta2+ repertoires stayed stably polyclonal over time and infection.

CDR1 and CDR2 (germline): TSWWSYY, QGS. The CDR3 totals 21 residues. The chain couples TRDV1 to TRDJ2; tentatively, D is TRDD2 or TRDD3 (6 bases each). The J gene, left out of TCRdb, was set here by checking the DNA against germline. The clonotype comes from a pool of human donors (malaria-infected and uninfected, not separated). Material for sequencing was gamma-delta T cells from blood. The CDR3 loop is CALGGRLLLFGGPKVTAQLFF. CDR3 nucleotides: TGTGCGCTTGGGGGTCGACTCCTACTGTTTGGGGGGCCGAAGGTGACAGCACAACTCTTCTTT.